This T cell receptor (beta chain) was sequenced during a study of cytomegalovirus exposure and HLA in healthy donors. The V gene's germline CDR1 is SGHAT and CDR2 FQNNGV. Trimming took 5 bases from V and 8 from J, leaving 6 bases between them. This CDR3 has 10 amino acids. Whole-study findings and limits: Being productive about 87% or about 30% of the time was typical of most TCR beta V segments in an earlier analysis.

With 60 Vbeta and 13 Jbeta primers, the PCR was carried out. The method was immunoSEQ multiplex PCR; TCRdb's version includes in-frame clones alone and lacks a portion of them. The table includes some 140,000 clones, 79% detected once. On this clone itself: Antigen specificity is unknown.

Donors in the study were healthy people who gave bone marrow. The sample comprised PBMCs. The sequence came from a male donor in good health and CMV-seronegative. The rearrangement links TRBV11-2 to TRBJ1-2; D is unresolved. The CDR3 DNA sequence: TGTGCCAGCAGCCCCGGGGGCTACACCTTC. It translates to CASSPGGYTF.